Given below is one T cell receptor beta chain in context. The antigen it recognizes is unknown. No much larger clonotype is one base removed from it; base qualities were not supplied. The data were taken from a study of shared T cell receptors in the human thymus (dated by TCRdb to about 2021). A note on the overall study: The study examined how self-reactive, shared T-cell receptor alpha chains are generated in the human thymus.

Library preparation employed the immunoSEQ multiplex PCR assay. Entries here come from immuneACCESS through TCRdb and include only in-frame sequences with V and J called. Some clones fail to appear in such tables; in the studies checked, an unresolved V gene covers under half of the shortfall, and the cause of the remainder is unknown. This sample comprises over 60,000 clones, 90% to 95% of them detected only once. Around 0.033% of the sample rests with the top ten. The germline V gene specifies SGHTA as CDR1 and FQGTGA as CDR2. Trimmed from V: 5 bases; trimmed from J: 0 bases; junction bases lacking a gene match: 2. The CDR3 sequence holds 15 residues, the cysteine and phenylalanine included. The CDR3 DNA has 45 bases and is translated from base 1.

This TCR was recovered from a human donor. The chain was built from TRBV7-3 and TRBJ2-2; TRBD2 aligns with 8 central bases. The sequenced sample consisted of thymocytes. The CDR3 reads CASSPGGANTGELFF. The DNA sequence is as follows: TGTGCCAGCAGCCCCGGGGGGGCGAACACCGGGGAGCTGTTTTTT.